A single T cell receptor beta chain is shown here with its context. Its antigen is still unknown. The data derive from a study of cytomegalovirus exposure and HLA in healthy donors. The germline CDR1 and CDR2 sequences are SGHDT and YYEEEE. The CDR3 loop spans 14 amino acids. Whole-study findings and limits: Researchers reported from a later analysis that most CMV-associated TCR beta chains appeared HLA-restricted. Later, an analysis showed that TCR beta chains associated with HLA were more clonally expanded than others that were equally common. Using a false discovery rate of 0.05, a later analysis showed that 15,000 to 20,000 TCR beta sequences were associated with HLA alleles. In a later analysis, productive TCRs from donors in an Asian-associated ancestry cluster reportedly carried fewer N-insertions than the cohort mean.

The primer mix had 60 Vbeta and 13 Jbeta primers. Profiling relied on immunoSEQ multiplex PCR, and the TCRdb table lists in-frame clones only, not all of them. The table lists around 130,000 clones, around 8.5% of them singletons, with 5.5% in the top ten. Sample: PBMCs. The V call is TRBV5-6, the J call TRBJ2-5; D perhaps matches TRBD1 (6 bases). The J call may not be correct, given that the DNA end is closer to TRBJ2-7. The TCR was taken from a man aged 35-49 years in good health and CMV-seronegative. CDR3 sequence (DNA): TGTGCCAGCAGCGCAGGGGTTGGAGTCTACGAGCAGTACTTC. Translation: CASSAGVGVYEQYF.